This T cell receptor (beta chain) is from a study of shared clonotypes between healthy human individuals. Donors were Caucasian adults residing in Nashville, Tennessee, USA. Findings and caveats of the study: Clonotype sharing among donors was expected to depend on sequencing depth.

About this clone: What it binds is unknown.

TCRdb's copy holds only in-frame clones and misses some; the assay was immunoSEQ multiplex PCR. The sample contains about 190,000 clones, approximately 60% of which appear only once. V lost 3 bases to trimming and J lost 7 bases, with 9 bases between them. CDR3 size: 13 residues. The germline V gene encodes CDR1 LNHDA and CDR2 SQIVND (reference sequence). This chain uses TRBV19 with TRBJ2-2; D is uncertain. The clonotype was recovered from a man aged 25-45 years in good health. Source material: memory CD4+ T cells sorted from blood. Documented subset: CD45RA-negative fraction. DNA of the CDR3: TGTGCCAGTAGTATTAATTTCGTCGGGGAGCTGTTTTTT. Protein: CASSINFVGELFF.